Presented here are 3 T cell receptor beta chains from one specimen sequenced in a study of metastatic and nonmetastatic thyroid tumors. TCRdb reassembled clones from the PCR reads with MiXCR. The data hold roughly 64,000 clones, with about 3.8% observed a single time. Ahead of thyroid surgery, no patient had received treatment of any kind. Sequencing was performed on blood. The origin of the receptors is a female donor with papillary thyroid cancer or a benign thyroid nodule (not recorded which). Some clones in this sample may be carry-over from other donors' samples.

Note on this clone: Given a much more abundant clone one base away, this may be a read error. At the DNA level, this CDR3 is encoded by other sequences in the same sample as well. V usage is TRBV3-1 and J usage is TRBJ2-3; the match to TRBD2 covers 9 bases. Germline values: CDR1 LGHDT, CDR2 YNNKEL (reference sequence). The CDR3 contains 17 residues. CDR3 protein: CASSPYVAGTSTDTQYF. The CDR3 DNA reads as TGTGCCAGCAGCCCCTACGTCGCAGGGACTAGCACAGATACGCAGTATTTC.

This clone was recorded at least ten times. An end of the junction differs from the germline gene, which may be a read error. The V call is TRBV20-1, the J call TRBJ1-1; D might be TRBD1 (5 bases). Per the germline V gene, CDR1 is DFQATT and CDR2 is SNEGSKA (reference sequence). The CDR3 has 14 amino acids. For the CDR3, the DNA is TGCAGTGCTCTAATTACCAAGGGAGGGACTGAAGCTTCCTTT. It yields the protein CSALITKGGTEASF.

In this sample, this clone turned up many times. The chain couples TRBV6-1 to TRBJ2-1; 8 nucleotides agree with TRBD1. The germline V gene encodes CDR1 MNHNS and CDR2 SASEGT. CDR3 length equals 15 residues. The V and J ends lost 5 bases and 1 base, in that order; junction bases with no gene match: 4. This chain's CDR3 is CASSYRDRSYNEQFF. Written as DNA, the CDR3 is TGTGCCAGCAGTTACCGGGACAGGTCCTACAATGAGCAGTTCTTC.